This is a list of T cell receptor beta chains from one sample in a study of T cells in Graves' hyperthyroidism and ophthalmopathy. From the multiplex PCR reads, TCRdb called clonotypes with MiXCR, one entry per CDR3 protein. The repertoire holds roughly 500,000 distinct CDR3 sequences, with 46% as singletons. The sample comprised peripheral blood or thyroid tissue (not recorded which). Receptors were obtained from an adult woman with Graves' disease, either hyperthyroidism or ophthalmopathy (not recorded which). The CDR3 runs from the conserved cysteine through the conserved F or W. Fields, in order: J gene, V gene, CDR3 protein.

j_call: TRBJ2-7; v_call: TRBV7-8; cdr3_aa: CASSHTSRAYEQYF
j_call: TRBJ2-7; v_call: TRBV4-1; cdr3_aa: CASAHGGLAVYEQYF
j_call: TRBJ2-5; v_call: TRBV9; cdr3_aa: CASSVETGGAVPYF
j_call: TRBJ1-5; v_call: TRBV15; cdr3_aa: CATSRESGYQPQHF
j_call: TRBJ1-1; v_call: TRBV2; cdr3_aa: CASRVEWDYYTGTENTEAFF
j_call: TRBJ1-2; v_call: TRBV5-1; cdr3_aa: CAWRRTPGEGYTF
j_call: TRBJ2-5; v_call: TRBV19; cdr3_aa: CASSTGIQYF
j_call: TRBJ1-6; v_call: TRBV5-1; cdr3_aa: CASSSQGALEGSPLHF
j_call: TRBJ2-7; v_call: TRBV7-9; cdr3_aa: CASSPPGPSVDEQYF
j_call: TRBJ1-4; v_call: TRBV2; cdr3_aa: CASTLTGGAYEKLFF
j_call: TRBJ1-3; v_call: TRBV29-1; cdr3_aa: CSLAAGGNTIYF
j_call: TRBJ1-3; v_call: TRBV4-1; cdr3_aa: CASSQVGGSGNTIYF
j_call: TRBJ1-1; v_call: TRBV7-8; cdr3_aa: CASSPGPGPEAFF
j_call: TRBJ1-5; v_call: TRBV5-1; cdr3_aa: CASSHGTGGSNQPQHF
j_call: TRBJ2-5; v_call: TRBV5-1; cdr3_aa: CASSLPLSFQETQYF
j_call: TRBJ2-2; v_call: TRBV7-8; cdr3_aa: CASSRDSPTGELFF
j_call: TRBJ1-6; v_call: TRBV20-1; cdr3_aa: CSARPPTGAPFAPLHF
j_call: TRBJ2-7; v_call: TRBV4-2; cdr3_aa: CASGIQGRTSYEQYF
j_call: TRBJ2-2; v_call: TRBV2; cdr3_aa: CASSLAGRGELFF
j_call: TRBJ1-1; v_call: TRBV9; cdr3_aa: CASSAHRGTEAFF
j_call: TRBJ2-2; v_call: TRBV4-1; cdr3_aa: CASSLSPQAGELFF
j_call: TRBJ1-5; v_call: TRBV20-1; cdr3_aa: CSAYTRDMSNQPQHF
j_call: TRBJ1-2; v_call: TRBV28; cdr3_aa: CASSLARTGGNYGYTF
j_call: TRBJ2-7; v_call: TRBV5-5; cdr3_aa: CASSPTGVAYEQYF
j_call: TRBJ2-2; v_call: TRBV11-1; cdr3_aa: CASSLEIAGELFF
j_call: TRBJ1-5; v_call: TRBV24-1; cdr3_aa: CATGTGQPQHF
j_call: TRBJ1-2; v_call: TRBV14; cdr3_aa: CASSPGTSYGYTF
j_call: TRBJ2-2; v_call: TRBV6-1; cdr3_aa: CASSEPGLAGGQSGELFF